This T cell receptor beta chain was retrieved from a study of memory CD4+ T cells and cytomegalovirus serostatus. Study as a whole: Healthy Belgian adult donors included about nine CMV-positive and some 24 CMV-negative people.

Germline V gives CDR1 GTSNPN, CDR2 SVGIG (reference sequence). Trimming pared 0 bases from V and 8 bases from J, leaving 13 bases between. The CDR3 is made up of 13 amino acids. TCRdb's table, derived via immunoSEQ multiplex PCR, lists solely in-frame clones and lacks some. The sample comprises 55,000 or so clones, about 80% of which are singletons, and about 1.4% rests with the top ten. This clone showed up just a few times. Its specificity is unknown. Regarding the study as a whole: About 40% of the 164 known CMV-associated TCRbeta sequences appeared in CD4+ memory. Median bootstrapped AUC for CMV status was approximately 0.95 originally, approximately 0.91 US-trained.

Single viable CD3+CD4+CD8-CD45RO+ cells were sorted as the memory CD4+ T cells. The sample was memory CD4+ T cells from blood. The clonotype was recovered from an adult in good health and CMV-seropositive. V and J are TRBV30 and TRBJ1-2; D unresolved. CDR3 in amino acids: CAWSVPPVDGYTF. Written as DNA, the CDR3 is TGTGCCTGGAGTGTACCGCCGGTGGACGGCTACACCTTC.